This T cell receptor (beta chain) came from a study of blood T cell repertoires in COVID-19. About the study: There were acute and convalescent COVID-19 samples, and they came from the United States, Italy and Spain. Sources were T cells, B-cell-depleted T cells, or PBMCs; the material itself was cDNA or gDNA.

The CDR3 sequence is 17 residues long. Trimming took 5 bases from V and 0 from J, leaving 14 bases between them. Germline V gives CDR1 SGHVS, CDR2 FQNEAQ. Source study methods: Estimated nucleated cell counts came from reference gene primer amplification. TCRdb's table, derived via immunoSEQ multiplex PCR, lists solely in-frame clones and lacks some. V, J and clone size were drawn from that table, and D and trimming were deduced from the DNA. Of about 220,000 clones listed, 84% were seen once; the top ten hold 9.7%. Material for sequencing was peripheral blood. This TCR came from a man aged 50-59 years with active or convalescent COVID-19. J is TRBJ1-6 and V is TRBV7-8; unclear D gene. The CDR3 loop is CASSPVARSSYNSPLHF. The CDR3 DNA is TGTGCCAGCAGCCCCGTGGCGAGGAGCTCCTATAATTCACCCCTCCACTTT.